Listed here are 25 T cell receptor beta chains from one sample, sequenced in a study of blood T cell repertoires in COVID-19. Data came from immunoSEQ multiplex PCR; TCRdb stores just in-frame clones and leaves some out. The profile shows 350,000 or so clones, about 90% of them singletons. Sequenced material: peripheral blood. These receptors originate from a man between 18 and 35 years old with active or convalescent COVID-19.

The rearrangement joins TRBV30 to TRBJ1-3, with D perhaps TRBD1 (5 bases). The CDR3 sequence is 13 residues long. V was shortened by 5 bases and J by 2 bases, with 10 bases between the two germline ends. Germline-derived CDR1 and CDR2 are GTSNPN and SVGIG (reference sequence). Written as DNA, the CDR3 is TGTGCCTGGTGGGGGGGAACTGGAAACACCATATATTTT. Protein: CAWWGGTGNTIYF.

V usage is TRBV4-2 and J usage is TRBJ1-5; 7 positions agree with TRBD1. J lost 7 bases, V lost 1 base, and 7 bases had no gene match. The CDR3 contains 15 residues. Germline CDR1 LGHNA, CDR2 YNFKEQ. CDR3 in DNA: TGTGCCAGCAGCCAAGGAACAGGGGAGCACCAGCCCCAGCATTTT. Amino acids: CASSQGTGEHQPQHF.

This chain connects TRBV2 to TRBJ2-1, with 7 bases identical to TRBD2. CDR1 is SNHLY, CDR2 FYNNEI, per germline. This CDR3 region has 11 residues. V lost 8 bases, J lost 8 bases, and 3 bases stayed unmatched. The CDR3 sequence is CASGGGYEQFF. CDR3 nucleotides: TGTGCCAGCGGGGGGGGATATGAGCAGTTCTTC.

V gene TRBV5-1 combines with J gene TRBJ1-6; D is uncertain. Germline V CDR1 and CDR2: SGHRS, YFSETQ. The CDR3 runs to 14 residues. Trimming cost V 0 bases and J 8 bases, with 9 bases left between them. CDR3 region: CASSLGGPDSPLHF. The CDR3 nucleotides are TGCGCCAGCAGCTTGGGTGGGCCGGATTCACCCCTCCACTTT.

The V gene is TRBV27, the J gene TRBJ1-1; no firm D call. The ends were cut back, 5 bases at V and 1 base at J, with 8 bases in the middle. Germline-derived CDR1 and CDR2 are MNHEY and SMNVEV (reference sequence). The CDR3 extends over 13 amino acids. The CDR3: CASSRRENTEAFF. The CDR3 nucleotides are TGTGCCAGCAGTCGACGGGAGAACACTGAAGCTTTCTTT.

The chain employs TRBV10-3 and TRBJ1-2, with 7 nucleotides matching TRBD1. V shed 3 bases, J shed 2 bases, and the junction held 9 bases outside the gene matches. CDR1 is ENHRY, CDR2 SYGVKD, per germline. The CDR3 is made up of 16 amino acids. The CDR3 reads CAISESVSGGNYGYTF. The CDR3, as DNA: TGTGCCATCAGTGAATCTGTTTCAGGGGGAAACTATGGCTACACCTTC.

The CDR3 region is CAAPTRGRGQETQYF. CDR3 DNA sequence: TGTGCCGCCCCAACTAGAGGGAGGGGGCAAGAGACCCAGTACTTC. The J gene is TRBJ2-5, the V gene TRBV2; TRBD2 might be the D (7 bases). V was shortened by 11 bases and J by 2 bases, with 21 bases between the two germline ends. The CDR3 loop spans 15 amino acids. CDR1 and CDR2 from the germline V gene are SNHLY and FYNNEI.

The J gene is TRBJ1-6, the V gene TRBV2; TRBD1 might be the D (6 bases). CDR1 and CDR2 (germline): SNHLY, FYNNEI. V was cut by 3 bases and J by 10 bases, with 10 bases left in between. This CDR3 spans 13 amino acids. DNA for the CDR3: TGTGCCAGCAGTGAGCAGGGACAATCACCCCTCCACTTT. It yields the protein CASSEQGQSPLHF.

The rearrangement uses TRBV5-1 and TRBJ1-3; 7 positions match TRBD1. In germline, CDR1 is SGHRS, CDR2 YFSETQ. V lost 0 bases, J lost 0 bases, and 9 bases stayed unmatched. CDR3 length: 18 amino acids. CDR3 amino acids: CASSLAPGTASSGNTIYF. The CDR3 DNA reads as TGCGCCAGCAGCTTGGCCCCCGGGACAGCGAGCTCTGGAAACACCATATATTTT.

This clone was counted once. This chain joins TRBV6-6 and TRBJ2-3; 8 nucleotides match TRBD2. This CDR3 has 14 amino acids. The V and J ends lost 7 bases and 3 bases, in that order; junction bases with no gene match: 6. CDR1 and CDR2 from the germline V gene are MNHNY and SVGAGI (reference sequence). The CDR3 loop reads CASKAGGATDTQYF. For the CDR3, the DNA is TGTGCCAGCAAGGCGGGGGGCGCTACAGATACGCAGTATTTT.

The J gene is TRBJ1-1, the V gene TRBV3-1 (or the pseudogene TRBV3-2); D may be TRBD1 (5 bases). Trimming left V 1 base short and J 4 bases short, with 10 bases between. Germline V gene data show CDR1 as LGHDT and CDR2 as YNNKEL (reference sequence). The CDR3 covers 14 residues. CDR3 amino acids: CASSQGGGLTEAFF. CDR3 bases: TGTGCCAGCAGCCAAGGGGGGGGACTCACTGAAGCTTTCTTT.

The chain links TRBV19 to TRBJ2-1; 7 bases align to TRBD1. This CDR3 is 17 amino acids long. Losses at the gene ends were 4 bases for V and 0 bases for J; bases not matched to a gene: 9. Germline CDR1 LNHDA, CDR2 SQIVND (reference sequence). CDR3 in amino acids: CASSRGTATSSYNEQFF. The CDR3 DNA follows: TGTGCCAGTAGTAGAGGGACAGCTACTAGCTCCTACAATGAGCAGTTCTTC.

The chain recombines TRBV11-2 with TRBJ1-2, with TRBD1 matching over 8 bases. V lost 5 bases to trimming and J lost 5 bases; unmatched junction nucleotides: 7. The CDR3 has 14 residues. Per germline, CDR1 SGHAT and CDR2 FQNNGV. The CDR3 is CASSPDRELYGYTF. The CDR3 region has the DNA TGTGCCAGCAGCCCGGACAGGGAACTGTATGGCTACACCTTC.

J is TRBJ1-6 and V is TRBV7-9; no clear D gene. The CDR3 length is 12 residues. The germline V gene has CDR1 SEHNR and CDR2 FQNEAQ (reference sequence). V dropped 5 bases and J dropped 12 bases, with 11 bases sitting between them. The CDR3 bases are TGTGCCAGCAGCCCCCAAACGGGACCCCTCCACTTT. It is translated as CASSPQTGPLHF.

The CDR3 is CASGQGALLSTDTQYF. The CDR3 DNA reads TGCGCCAGCGGCCAGGGGGCCCTGTTAAGCACAGATACGCAGTATTTT. The V gene is TRBV5-1, the J gene TRBJ2-3; 8 nucleotides align to TRBD1. The trim removed 7 bases at V and 0 bases at J, leaving 10 bases unmatched. Per germline, CDR1 SGHRS and CDR2 YFSETQ. CDR3 size: 16 residues.

This clone was seen only once. The V and J genes are TRBV28 and TRBJ1-2; 9 bases align to TRBD1. From germline, CDR1 is MDHEN and CDR2 SYDVKM. CDR3 length: 15 amino acids. The ends lost 8 bases at V and 2 bases at J; junction bases unmatched: 9. The DNA of the CDR3 is TGTGCCAGCGGTCCGATTGGGACAGGGAACTATGGCTACACCTTC. It specifies CASGPIGTGNYGYTF.

The gene calls are TRBV5-4 and TRBJ2-5; 8 bases are a match to TRBD2. Trimming removed 3 bases from V and 5 bases from J; junction bases left unmatched: 6. CDR1 and CDR2 (germline): SGHNT, YYREEE (reference sequence). CDR3 size: 14 residues. In DNA form, the CDR3 reads TGTGCCAGCAGCTCCGGAGGCGGGAGGGAGACCCAGTACTTC. This encodes CASSSGGGRETQYF.

The rearrangement uses TRBV7-9 and TRBJ1-4; unclear D gene. The V and J ends lost 3 bases and 4 bases respectively, with 15 bases between them. The CDR3 totals 16 residues. Germline V gene lookup returns CDR1 SEHNR and CDR2 FQNEAQ (reference sequence). The CDR3 nucleotides are TGTGCCAGCAGCTTTGACGGGAGGAACGGTAATGAAAAACTGTTTTTT. The encoded protein is CASSFDGRNGNEKLFF.

This chain links TRBV28 with TRBJ2-7, with D possibly matching TRBD2 (5 bases). Germline CDR1 is MDHEN and CDR2 is SYDVKM. Deletions cut 5 bases from V and 2 bases from J, with 10 bases between. The CDR3 is made up of 13 amino acids. The CDR3 protein is CASSLGIAYEQYF. CDR3 coding DNA: TGTGCCAGCAGTCTCGGGATAGCCTACGAGCAGTACTTC.

The gene calls are TRBV28 and TRBJ2-2; TRBD1 is a possible D gene (6 bases). Per germline, CDR1 MDHEN and CDR2 SYDVKM. V dropped 4 bases and J dropped 5 bases, with 8 bases sitting between them. CDR3 length: 13 residues. The CDR3 region is CASSSTGTGELFF. CDR3 DNA sequence: TGTGCCAGCAGTTCCACAGGGACCGGGGAGCTGTTTTTT. The full variable domain, rest sourced from reference TRBV28 and TRBJ2-2, is DVKVTQSSRYLVKRTGEKVFLECVQDMDHENMFWYRQDPGLGLRLIYFSYDVKMKEKGDIPEGYSVSREKKERFSLILESASTNQTSMYLCASSSTGTGELFFGEGSRLTVL.

A single count supports this clone. CDR3 sequence: CASSLARDRGGEQYF. The CDR3 bases are TGTGCCAGCAGCTTAGCGCGGGACAGGGGTGGCGAGCAGTACTTC. The chain has TRBV7-9 and TRBJ2-7, with TRBD1 matching 10 bases. Germline CDR1 reads SEHNR; CDR2 reads FQNEAQ (reference sequence). Trimming cost V 0 bases and J 6 bases; bases outside gene matches: 5. The CDR3 is 15 residues long.

The chain employs TRBV7-2 and TRBJ1-2; TRBD1 agrees at 10 bases. The CDR3 has 16 residues. Germline assignment: CDR1 SGHTA and CDR2 FQGNSA. V lost 5 bases and J lost 5; bases outside the gene matches: 11. The DNA for the CDR3 is TGTGCCAGCAGCGAACCGGGACAGGGGTTTTATTATGGCTACACCTTC. Encoded protein: CASSEPGQGFYYGYTF.

J is TRBJ2-2 and V is TRBV5-1, with TRBD1 identical over 10 bases. The V gene end was trimmed by 6 bases and the J gene end by 7 bases; junction bases not matched to a gene: 9. Germline-derived CDR1 and CDR2 are SGHRS and YFSETQ. The CDR3 runs to 15 residues. CDR3 loop: CASNWDRGGGGELFF. Here the CDR3 DNA reads TGCGCCAGCAACTGGGACAGGGGAGGAGGCGGGGAGCTGTTTTTT.

J is TRBJ2-3 and V is TRBV27; D is possibly TRBD1 (5 bases). The CDR3 loop spans 14 amino acids. V dropped 3 bases and J dropped 2 bases, with 9 bases sitting between them. Germline V lookup: CDR1 MNHEY, CDR2 SMNVEV (reference sequence). The CDR3 reads CASSFQGNTDTQYF. CDR3 nucleotides: TGTGCCAGCAGTTTCCAGGGTAACACAGATACGCAGTATTTT.

CDR3 nucleotides: TGCGCCAGCAGGAGGGCGGGGGAAACCGATACGCAGTATTTT. Translation gives CASRRAGETDTQYF. This chain uses TRBV5-1 with TRBJ2-3, with 7 nucleotides matching TRBD2. In germline, CDR1 is SGHRS, CDR2 YFSETQ. The CDR3 contains 14 residues. V was clipped by 5 bases and J by 6 bases; unmatched bases: 9.